These 7 T cell receptor beta chains originate from one sample sequenced in a study of blood T cells in healthy people across ages. Together with a sample-barcoded 5' primer, a J-beta primer mix was included in a second PCR lasting roughly 6 to 12 cycles. TCRdb itself ran the 5' RACE reads through MiXCR, one entry per CDR3 protein. The sample carries roughly 1,100,000 distinct CDR3 sequences, about 25% recorded once. The same specimen was also included in a second study, on T cells of mothers and their children.

Specimen: blood. Receptors were obtained from a girl aged 2-10 years in good health.

The V call is TRBV10-3, the J call TRBJ2-1; no clear D. Germline V gives CDR1 ENHRY, CDR2 SYGVKD. This CDR3 comprises 11 residues. V shed 8 bases and J shed 10 bases, with 12 bases lying between them. The CDR3 loop reads CAISPGKEQFF. CDR3 DNA sequence: TGTGCCATCTCTCCGGGCAAGGAGCAGTTCTTC.

In this sample, this clonotype turned up a few times. This chain connects TRBV29-1 to TRBJ1-4; D not resolved. This CDR3 spans 11 amino acids. Germline assignment: CDR1 SQVTM and CDR2 ANQGSEA. V was clipped by 7 bases and J by 6 bases, with 9 bases between them. CDR3 amino acids: CSADEYEKLFF. As DNA, the CDR3 is TGCAGCGCTGACGAATATGAAAAACTGTTTTTT.

This clonotype has a handful of counts. The chain couples TRBV28 to TRBJ2-1; TRBD1 aligns across 8 bases. From germline, CDR1 is MDHEN and CDR2 SYDVKM. Unmatched junction bases numbered 7, after V lost 5 bases and J lost 7 bases. The CDR3 has 14 residues. The CDR3 loop is CASSTQDRANEQFF. CDR3 DNA sequence: TGTGCCAGCAGTACCCAGGACAGGGCTAATGAGCAGTTCTTC.

The chain joins TRBV9 to TRBJ2-5; a possible D gene is TRBD2 (7 bases). This CDR3 is 13 amino acids long. Germline lookup yields CDR1 SGDLS and CDR2 YYNGEE. The ends were cut back, 2 bases at V and 7 bases at J, with 12 bases in the middle. Here the CDR3 reads CASSVGGAGTQYF. CDR3 in DNA: TGTGCCAGCAGCGTTGGGGGGGCCGGGACCCAGTACTTC.

J is TRBJ2-4 and V is TRBV4-3, with D perhaps TRBD1 (6 bases). The germline V gene has CDR1 LGHNA and CDR2 YSLEER. The V gene lost 8 bases and the J gene lost 2 bases, with 10 bases spanning the gap. This CDR3 has 13 residues. This CDR3 is CASGDITKNIQYF. The CDR3 nucleotides are TGCGCCAGCGGGGACATCACCAAAAACATTCAGTACTTC.

V usage is TRBV6-2 or TRBV6-3 and J usage is TRBJ1-1; no reliable D call. Trimming shortened V by 8 bases and J by 4 bases, and 8 bases separated the two germline ends. Germline V lookup: CDR1 MNHEY, CDR2 SVGEGT. This CDR3 is built from 11 residues. This CDR3 reads CASAISTEAFF. The CDR3 DNA reads TGTGCCAGCGCAATTAGCACTGAAGCTTTCTTT.

This clonotype came up a few times. The rearrangement uses TRBV20-1 and TRBJ2-3, with TRBD2 identical over 10 bases. CDR1 and CDR2 from the germline V gene are DFQATT and SNEGSKA (reference sequence). The CDR3 is 17 residues long. V shed 3 bases, J shed 1 base, and the junction held 10 bases outside the gene matches. The CDR3 bases are TGCAGTGCTAGGAGTTTGGGGACTAGCGAACGCACAGATACGCAGTATTTT. Amino acid sequence: CSARSLGTSERTDTQYF.